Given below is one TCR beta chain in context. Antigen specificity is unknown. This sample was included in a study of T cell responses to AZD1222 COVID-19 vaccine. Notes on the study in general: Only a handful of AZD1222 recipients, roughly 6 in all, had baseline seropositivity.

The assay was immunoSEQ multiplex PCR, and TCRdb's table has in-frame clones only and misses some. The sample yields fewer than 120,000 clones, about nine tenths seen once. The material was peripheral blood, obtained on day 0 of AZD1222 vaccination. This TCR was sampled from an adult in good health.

CDR3 DNA: TGTGCCAGCAGTTACTCGACGGGCGGGGATGTTGAGCAGTTCTTC. Amino acid sequence: CASSYSTGGDVEQFF. This chain uses TRBV6-5 with TRBJ2-1; a possible D gene is TRBD2 (6 bases). V lost 0 bases and J lost 9, with 15 bases in between. The CDR3 is 15 amino acids. CDR1 is MNHEY, CDR2 SVGAGI, per germline.